This T cell receptor beta chain was identified during a study of T cell changes during pregnancy in multiple sclerosis (dated by TCRdb to the late 2010s). Context from the whole study: The study looked at changes in the T cell repertoire across pregnancy in women with multiple sclerosis.

The library was built by means of the immunoSEQ multiplex PCR assay. As stored in TCRdb, this immuneACCESS dataset retains in-frame rearrangements with V and J assigned. A fraction of the clones does not appear; measured against another copy, unresolved V genes explain less than half of the discrepancy, and the remainder lacks a known reason. Counted in this sample were over 70,000 clones; roughly 92% of them appeared once. The top ten clonotypes cover roughly 2.8% of the sample. Note on this clone: Its binding antigen is unknown. No base-level quality is on record; no much larger clone is a single base apart.

Measured from the cysteine to the phenylalanine, the CDR3 is 15 residues long. Of the read, only the CDR3 DNA is kept; its 45 bases are in frame from base 1. In the germline V gene, CDR1 corresponds to SGHDT and CDR2 to YYEEEE. Trimmed from V: 3 bases; trimmed from J: 3 bases; junction bases lacking a gene match: 5. This TCR was sampled from a female donor in good health, enrolled as a control in a pregnancy study. The sequences come from peripheral blood, collected in the third trimester of pregnancy. The rearrangement combines TRBV5-6 with TRBJ2-7; 11 central nucleotides agree with TRBD2. Read as DNA, the sequence is TGTGCCAGCAGCTGGCAACTAGCGGGAGTCTACGAGCAGTACTTC. Translated, it gives CASSWQLAGVYEQYF.